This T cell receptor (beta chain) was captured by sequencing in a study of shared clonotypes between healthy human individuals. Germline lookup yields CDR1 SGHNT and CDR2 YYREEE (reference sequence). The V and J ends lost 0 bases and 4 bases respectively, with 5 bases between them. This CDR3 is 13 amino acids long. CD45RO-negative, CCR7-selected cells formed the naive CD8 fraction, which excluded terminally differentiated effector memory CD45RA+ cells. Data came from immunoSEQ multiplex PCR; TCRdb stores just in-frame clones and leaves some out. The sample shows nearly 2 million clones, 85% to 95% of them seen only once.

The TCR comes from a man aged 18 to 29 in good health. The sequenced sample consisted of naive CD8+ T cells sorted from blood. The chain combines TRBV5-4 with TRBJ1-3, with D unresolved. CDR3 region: CASSLVEGNTIYF. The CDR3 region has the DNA TGTGCCAGCAGCTTGGTGGAGGGAAACACCATATATTTT.